Given below is one T cell receptor (beta chain) in context. Its antigen is undetermined. Adult donors, all healthy and HIV-negative, had no recent acute infections or vaccinations. The CDR3 sequence is 15 residues long. From germline, CDR1 is MNHEY and CDR2 SMNVEV (reference sequence). The ends lost 6 bases at V and 2 bases at J; junction bases unmatched: 7. The sample comes from a study of shared clonotypes between healthy human individuals. Produced via immunoSEQ multiplex PCR; TCRdb's table is partial and in-frame only. This sample has some 2,500,000 clones, with around 93% found just once. Overall study results and limits: The naive CD4 repertoires of several donors were compared, and around 5% of clonotypes were shared. Collection of samples was limited to blood; tissue repertoires likely differ.

The V gene is TRBV27, the J gene TRBJ1-2; 9 nucleotides agree with TRBD1. This receptor was obtained from a man in his late teens or twenties in good health. Some clones in this sample may be carry-over from other donors' samples. The specimen sequenced was naive CD4+ T cells from PBMCs. Described subset: CD45RA+ positively selected. The CDR3 DNA follows: TGTGCCAGCAGACTTTGGGGACAGGGAAACTATGGCTACACCTTC. Translation: CASRLWGQGNYGYTF.